These 17 T cell receptor beta chains share one sample of origin, sequenced in a study of identical twins. TCRdb reprocessed the 5' RACE reads with MiXCR, giving one entry per CDR3 protein. The repertoire holds 500,000 to 550,000 distinct CDR3 sequences, with 20% to 25% as singletons. A further study also used this sample, focusing on yellow fever vaccine responses in identical twins.

Sequencing was performed on CD4+ T cells sorted from blood. The origin of the receptors is a woman under 30 in good health.

The V gene is TRBV4-1, the J gene TRBJ2-5; 10 nucleotides line up with TRBD2. Trimming took 0 bases from V and 9 from J; bases not matched to a gene: 10. Germline CDR1 is MGHRA and CDR2 is YSYEKL. This CDR3 spans 16 amino acids. The CDR3 nucleotides read TGCGCCAGCAGCCAAGAAGCACTAGCGGGGTCCCGGGCCCAGTACTTC. Protein product: CASSQEALAGSRAQYF.

This clonotype was seen more than once but under ten times. The rearrangement joins TRBV5-6 to TRBJ1-6; the D is unclear. Germline CDR1 and CDR2: SGHDT and YYEEEE. Trimming removed 3 bases from V and 15 bases from J, with 19 bases in between. The CDR3 has 14 amino acids. The CDR3 region has the DNA TGTGCCAGCAGCTCGGGGAGGTGGGGTCTCCTCCTCCACTTT. Translated: CASSSGRWGLLLHF.

The V call is TRBV20-1, the J call TRBJ2-1; 12 bases line up with TRBD2. The germline V gene has CDR1 DFQATT and CDR2 SNEGSKA (reference sequence). The V segment lost 2 bases and the J segment 2 bases; nucleotides outside the gene matches: 1. This CDR3 contains 15 residues. For the CDR3, the DNA is TGCAGTGCTAGATGGACTAGCGGGGCCTACAATGAGCAGTTCTTC. Translating gives CSARWTSGAYNEQFF.

V gene TRBV2 combines with J gene TRBJ2-2, with D hard to call. The germline V gene has CDR1 SNHLY and CDR2 FYNNEI. V was cut by 3 bases and J by 6 bases, with 5 bases left in between. This CDR3 comprises 12 residues. The CDR3 spells CASSDTAGELFF. The CDR3 region has the DNA TGTGCCAGCAGTGATACAGCCGGGGAGCTGTTTTTT.

J is TRBJ2-1 and V is TRBV5-1; 15 bases match TRBD2. The CDR3 runs 18 residues. V was clipped by 4 bases and J by 7 bases; unmatched bases: 12. Germline V gene lookup returns CDR1 SGHRS and CDR2 YFSETQ. The chain's CDR3 is CASSPRSPGTSGGNEQFF. CDR3 DNA: TGCGCCAGCAGCCCGCGGTCCCCCGGGACTAGCGGGGGGAATGAGCAGTTCTTC.

The V and J genes are TRBV20-1 and TRBJ2-1, with D unresolved. In germline, CDR1 is DFQATT, CDR2 SNEGSKA (reference sequence). V gave up 0 bases and J gave up 5 bases, with 11 bases separating them. CDR3 size: 14 residues. DNA of the CDR3: TGCAGTGCTAGAGATCCCAGGAATAACAATGAGCAGTTCTTC. Translating it yields CSARDPRNNNEQFF.

The J gene is TRBJ1-2, the V gene TRBV6-5, with D possibly being TRBD1 (6 bases). The germline V gene encodes CDR1 MNHEY and CDR2 SVGAGI. V was clipped by 2 bases and J by 7 bases, with 17 bases between them. The CDR3 covers 15 residues. The CDR3 reads CASSYRQGMIGGYTF. CDR3 nucleotides: TGTGCCAGCAGTTACCGGCAGGGGATGATCGGTGGCTACACCTTC.

The gene calls are TRBV6-4 and TRBJ2-3, with TRBD2 identical over 9 bases. The germline gives CDR1 MRHNA, CDR2 SNTAGT. The length of the CDR3 is 15 residues. J lost 6 bases, V lost 6 bases, and 10 bases had no gene match. DNA of the CDR3: TGTGCCAGCAGGCCGTCCTTGGGGACTAGCGATACGCAGTATTTT. It codes for CASRPSLGTSDTQYF.

V is TRBV2 and J is TRBJ2-1, with TRBD1 identical over 12 bases. The CDR3 spans 13 residues. Germline V gene sequence: CDR1 SNHLY, CDR2 FYNNEI. The V gene end was trimmed by 7 bases and the J gene end by 10 bases; junction bases not matched to a gene: 5. CDR3 protein: CASMGQGAGEQFF. CDR3 bases: TGTGCCAGCATGGGACAGGGGGCTGGGGAGCAGTTCTTC.

V usage is TRBV29-1 and J usage is TRBJ1-3, with TRBD1 matching over 8 bases. The V and J ends lost 6 bases and 9 bases, in that order; junction bases with no gene match: 7. CDR3 length: 12 residues. Germline CDR1 and CDR2: SQVTM and ANQGSEA. The CDR3 DNA reads TGCAGCGTGGGGACAGGCCCCAGCACCATATATTTT. Translating gives CSVGTGPSTIYF.

This clonotype was counted ten times or more. V usage is TRBV7-9 and J usage is TRBJ2-3; tentatively, D is TRBD1 (6 bases). The V end lost 5 bases, the J end lost 0 bases, and 15 bases lay between the germline ends. The CDR3 is 16 residues long. The germline V gene encodes CDR1 SEHNR and CDR2 FQNEAQ (reference sequence). This chain's CDR3 is CASSPSGTPSTDTQYF. CDR3 DNA sequence: TGTGCCAGCAGCCCCTCCGGGACACCTAGCACAGATACGCAGTATTTT. The whole variable domain, remainder taken from reference TRBV7-9 and TRBJ2-3, is DTGVSQNPRHKITKRGQNVTFRCDPISEHNRLYWYRQTLGQGPEFLTYFQNEAQLEKSRLLSDRFSAERPKGSFSTLEIQRTEQGDSAMYLCASSPSGTPSTDTQYFGPGTRLTVL.

This clonotype appeared a few times. The chain has TRBV29-1 and TRBJ1-4, with no clear D. This CDR3 contains 13 residues. In germline, CDR1 is SQVTM, CDR2 ANQGSEA. The V end lost 1 base, the J end lost 7 bases, and 10 bases lay between the germline ends. The CDR3 DNA reads as TGCAGCGTTGAAGGCGGGGTCGGTGAAAAACTGTTTTTT. This translates into CSVEGGVGEKLFF.

This clonotype has only a few counts. This chain connects TRBV5-1 to TRBJ1-1; D is possibly TRBD1 (5 bases). From germline, CDR1 is SGHRS and CDR2 YFSETQ. CDR3 length equals 14 residues. Between the trimmed V and J ends, which lost 4 bases and 5 bases, there was a span of 15 bases. The CDR3 reads CASSPGLLGTEAFF. The CDR3 coding sequence is TGCGCCAGCAGCCCGGGACTTCTTGGGACTGAAGCTTTCTTT.

The chain links TRBV7-9 to TRBJ1-1; D unresolved. The CDR3 has 12 amino acids. Germline CDR1 SEHNR, CDR2 FQNEAQ (reference sequence). Trimming removed 5 bases at V and 8 bases at J, with 12 bases between. The CDR3 is CASSPGRSEAFF. The CDR3, as DNA: TGTGCCAGCAGCCCCGGGAGGTCCGAAGCTTTCTTT.

The gene calls are TRBV6-2 or TRBV6-3 and TRBJ2-2; the match to TRBD1 covers 7 bases. This CDR3 has 15 residues. The ends lost 6 bases at V and 5 bases at J; junction bases unmatched: 9. The V gene's germline CDR1 is MNHEY and CDR2 SVGEGT. The CDR3: CASSSTGTVTGELFF. Here the CDR3 DNA reads TGTGCCAGCAGCTCCACCGGGACAGTGACCGGGGAGCTGTTTTTT.

This clonotype was seen more than once but under ten times. V usage is TRBV7-2 and J usage is TRBJ1-6; D may be TRBD1 (5 bases). This CDR3 contains 16 residues. Looked up from germline, CDR1 is SGHTA and CDR2 is FQGNSA. Deletions cut 0 bases from V and 7 bases from J, with 13 bases between. CDR3 sequence reads: CASSLAPGGSNSPLHF. In DNA, the CDR3 is TGTGCCAGCAGCTTAGCTCCCGGGGGGAGCAATTCACCCCTCCACTTT.

This clonotype appeared a few times. The chain employs TRBV2 and TRBJ2-4; no clear D. This CDR3 is 14 amino acids long. V dropped 3 bases and J dropped 0 bases, with 6 bases sitting between them. CDR1 is SNHLY, CDR2 FYNNEI, per germline. The CDR3 region is CASSDELAKNIQYF. The CDR3 bases are TGTGCCAGCAGTGACGAACTAGCCAAAAACATTCAGTACTTC.